The 21 T cell receptor beta chains below all came from one sample that was sequenced in a study of cytomegalovirus exposure and HLA in healthy donors (TCRdb year 2017). Libraries were constructed by the immunoSEQ multiplex PCR assay. In TCRdb, the immuneACCESS table is reduced to in-frame sequences with V and J assigned. These tables do not hold every clone; where another copy was compared, an unresolved V gene accounts for under half, and the others remain unexplained. Across this sample there are 200,000 to 250,000 clones, with less than 90% seen only once. Around 5.5% of the sample lies in the top ten. Specimen: PBMCs. The receptors shown here come from a woman younger than 30 in good health and CMV-seronegative.

The V gene is TRBV4-1, the J gene TRBJ2-2, with TRBD2 identical over 10 bases. Germline CDR1 MGHRA, CDR2 YSYEKL. There are 18 residues in the CDR3. Losses at the gene ends were 4 bases for V and 0 bases for J; bases not matched to a gene: 8. CDR3: CASSRTSGDTSNTGELFF. Written as DNA, the CDR3 is TGCGCCAGCAGCCGGACTAGCGGCGATACTTCGAACACCGGGGAGCTGTTTTTT.

This sequence joins TRBV7-2 and TRBJ1-4; the match to TRBD1 covers 11 bases. The J segment lost 8 bases and the V segment lost 1 base, leaving 0 bases of the junction unmatched. Germline values: CDR1 SGHTA, CDR2 FQGNSA. The CDR3 length is 14 residues. CDR3 DNA sequence: TGTGCCAGCAGCTTAGGGACAGGGGGCGAAAAACTGTTTTTT. Translated, it gives CASSLGTGGEKLFF.

The rearrangement links TRBV12-5 to TRBJ1-1; 9 bases line up with TRBD1. The CDR3 consists of 17 residues. The V gene's germline CDR1 is LGHNT and CDR2 FRNRAP. J was trimmed by 0 bases and V by 2 bases; bases with no gene match: 7. The CDR3 here is CASGLTLTGGVNTEAFF. CDR3 nucleotide sequence: TGTGCTAGTGGTTTGACCCTGACAGGGGGAGTGAACACTGAAGCTTTCTTT.

This rearrangement joins TRBV5-1 to TRBJ2-2; 8 bases align to TRBD1. The CDR3 spans 16 residues. With V trimmed by 4 bases and J by 0 bases, 5 bases remained unmatched. Germline-derived CDR1 and CDR2 are SGHRS and YFSETQ. The CDR3 loop is CASSAGQGTNTGELFF. In DNA form, the CDR3 reads TGCGCCAGCAGCGCCGGACAGGGCACGAACACCGGGGAGCTGTTTTTT.

With regard to this clone: This CDR3 is also generated by other DNA sequences in the sample. The chain carries TRBV9 and TRBJ2-7, with 10 positions matching TRBD1. V gave up 3 bases and J gave up 3 bases; unmatched junction bases: 6. Germline loops: CDR1 SGDLS, CDR2 YYNGEE. The CDR3 covers 15 residues. CDR3 DNA: TGTGCCAGCAGCGAGGGACAGGGGATAAGCTACGAGCAGTACTTC. This gives the protein CASSEGQGISYEQYF.

This chain links TRBV7-8 with TRBJ1-6, with 8 bases identical to TRBD1. J gave up 7 bases and V 2 bases, and 4 bases lay outside the gene matches. CDR3 size: 15 residues. Germline loops: CDR1 SGHVS, CDR2 FQNEAQ. The CDR3 reads CASSLPQGGNSPLHF. CDR3 coding DNA: TGTGCCAGCAGCTTACCACAGGGGGGGAATTCACCCCTCCACTTT. The whole variable domain, filled in from reference TRBV7-8 and TRBJ1-6, reads GAGVSQSPRYKVAKRGQDVALRCDPISGHVSLFWYQQALGQGPEFLTYFQNEAQLDKSGLPSDRFFAERPEGSVSTLKIQRTQQEDSAVYLCASSLPQGGNSPLHFGNGTRLTVT.

The chain combines TRBV20-1 with TRBJ2-7; D uncertain. The CDR3 is made up of 9 amino acids. Germline CDR1 reads DFQATT; CDR2 reads SNEGSKA (reference sequence). V was trimmed by 6 bases and J by 4 bases, leaving 4 bases between them. Here the CDR3 reads CSAGYEQYF. In DNA form, the CDR3 reads TGCAGTGCGGGATACGAGCAGTACTTC.

This chain uses TRBV6-1 with TRBJ2-7; D is unresolved. The germline gives CDR1 MNHNS, CDR2 SASEGT. V dropped 7 bases and J dropped 3 bases, with 10 bases sitting between them. This CDR3 has 12 amino acids. The CDR3 is CASTLSDYEQYF. Here the CDR3 DNA reads TGTGCCAGCACCCTAAGCGACTACGAGCAGTACTTC.

The V and J genes are TRBV2 and TRBJ2-3; D not certain. This CDR3 has 14 residues. CDR1 and CDR2 (germline): SNHLY, FYNNEI. Trimming took 6 bases from V and 4 from J, leaving 14 bases between them. CDR3 protein: CASRSAPTADTQYF. In DNA form, the CDR3 reads TGTGCCAGCAGGAGCGCCCCAACGGCAGATACGCAGTATTTT.

The rearrangement joins TRBV30 to TRBJ2-5; 7 bases are a match to TRBD1. The CDR3 totals 14 residues. The germline CDR1 and CDR2 sequences are GTSNPN and SVGIG (reference sequence). J was trimmed by 4 bases and V by 1 base; bases with no gene match: 6. In DNA, the CDR3 is TGTGCCTGGAGTGCTGGGACAGCCGGAGAGACCCAGTACTTC. Translating gives CAWSAGTAGETQYF.

The chain carries TRBV4-1 and TRBJ2-1; D perhaps matches TRBD2 (5 bases). Trimming removed 4 bases at V and 0 bases at J, with 10 bases between. The CDR3 contains 15 residues. Germline V gene lookup returns CDR1 MGHRA and CDR2 YSYEKL. The CDR3 DNA is TGCGCCAGCAGCCTTAGCGATAGCTCCTACAATGAGCAGTTCTTC. Translated: CASSLSDSSYNEQFF.

This clone was seen a few times. J is TRBJ1-5 and V is TRBV28; D gene uncertain. CDR1 is MDHEN and CDR2 is SYDVKM in the germline V gene. The CDR3 runs to 11 residues. Trimming shortened V by 3 bases and J by 6 bases, and 3 bases separated the two germline ends. CDR3: CASSFTQPQHF. DNA for the CDR3: TGTGCCAGCAGTTTCACTCAGCCCCAGCATTTT.

The gene calls are TRBV6-5 and TRBJ2-7, with 7 bases fitting TRBD1. Per the germline V gene, CDR1 is MNHEY and CDR2 is SVGAGI. The CDR3 length is 13 residues. V was pared by 7 bases and J by 3 bases, with 6 bases of the junction left unmatched. CDR3 nucleotide sequence: TGTGCCAGCACCAACAGGGGATACTACGAGCAGTACTTC. It codes for CASTNRGYYEQYF.

The sample holds one count of this clone. The V gene is TRBV6-6, the J gene TRBJ1-2, with D hard to call. The germline V gene encodes CDR1 MNHNY and CDR2 SVGAGI (reference sequence). The CDR3 contains 13 residues. V lost 6 bases to trimming and J lost 2 bases, with 10 bases between them. CDR3 sequence: CASRGDSNYGYTF. CDR3 in DNA: TGTGCCAGCAGGGGAGACTCCAACTATGGCTACACCTTC.

The chain joins TRBV15 to TRBJ1-6; 7 bases align to TRBD1. With V trimmed by 2 bases and J by 6 bases, 4 bases remained unmatched. Germline lookup yields CDR1 LNHNV and CDR2 YYDKDF (reference sequence). The CDR3 runs 15 residues. This chain's CDR3 is CATSRRGQTNSPLHF. As DNA, the CDR3 is TGTGCCACCAGCAGACGGGGACAGACTAATTCACCCCTCCACTTT. The full variable domain, in which reference TRBV15 and TRBJ1-6 provide the parts outside the CDR3, is DAMVIQNPRYQVTQFGKPVTLSCSQTLNHNVMYWYQQKSSQAPKLLFHYYDKDFNNEADTPDNFQSRRPNTSFCFLDIRSPGLGDTAMYLCATSRRGQTNSPLHFGNGTRLTVT.

The table lists this clone with a count of one. The V call is TRBV14, the J call TRBJ2-1, with D tentatively TRBD1 or TRBD2 (5 bases each). Per germline, CDR1 SGHDN and CDR2 FVKESK. Trimming left V 3 bases short and J 2 bases short, with 20 bases between. CDR3 size: 18 residues. CDR3 in DNA: TGTGCCAGCAGCCATCGCGACAGTCGAGGGTTTACCTACAATGAGCAGTTCTTC. Amino acids: CASSHRDSRGFTYNEQFF.

The chain links TRBV4-1 to TRBJ1-4; D is ambiguous. The CDR3 consists of 15 residues. Germline V gives CDR1 MGHRA, CDR2 YSYEKL. Trimming took 0 bases from V and 3 from J, leaving 8 bases between them. CDR3 DNA: TGCGCCAGCAGCCAAGATCTATCAGCTAATGAAAAACTGTTTTTT. Translating gives CASSQDLSANEKLFF.

The chain links TRBV25-1 to TRBJ1-1, with no clear D. Trimming stripped 4 bases from V and 3 bases from J, with 9 bases between. The CDR3 contains 13 residues. Germline CDR1 MGHDK, CDR2 SYGVNS. The CDR3 nucleotides read TGTGCCAGCAGTGCCTACCGCCACACTGAAGCTTTCTTT. Translation gives CASSAYRHTEAFF.

This clone came up a few times. This chain joins TRBV5-1 and TRBJ2-2; D is uncertain. Germline assignment: CDR1 SGHRS and CDR2 YFSETQ. Between the trimmed V and J ends, which lost 1 base and 0 bases, there was a span of 7 bases. The CDR3 sequence is 15 residues long. Here the CDR3 reads CASSLRSTNTGELFF. CDR3 sequence (DNA): TGCGCCAGCAGCTTGAGGAGTACGAACACCGGGGAGCTGTTTTTT.

The rearrangement links TRBV11-2 to TRBJ2-2; D is ambiguous. This CDR3 comprises 13 residues. Germline CDR1 reads SGHAT; CDR2 reads FQNNGV. V was shortened by 5 bases and J by 0 bases, with 4 bases between the two germline ends. This CDR3 is CASSLANTGELFF. The CDR3 nucleotides are TGTGCCAGCAGCCTGGCGAACACCGGGGAGCTGTTTTTT. Combining the CDR3 with reference TRBV11-2 and TRBJ2-2 gives the whole variable domain EAGVAQSPRYKIIEKRQSVAFWCNPISGHATLYWYQQILGQGPKLLIQFQNNGVVDDSQLPKDRFSAERLKGVDSTLKIQPAKLEDSAVYLCASSLANTGELFFGEGSRLTVL.

V usage is TRBV9 and J usage is TRBJ2-2; the match to TRBD2 covers 11 bases. Looked up from germline, CDR1 is SGDLS and CDR2 is YYNGEE. CDR3 size: 16 residues. V gave up 3 bases and J gave up 6 bases; unmatched junction bases: 7. The CDR3 reads CASSGLLAGDSGELFF. The DNA of the CDR3 is TGTGCCAGCAGCGGATTACTAGCGGGAGACTCCGGGGAGCTGTTTTTT.